This T cell receptor (beta chain) was captured in a study of CD8 T cells in ankylosing spondylitis. Points from the study as a whole: Matched ankylosing spondylitis synovial fluid reportedly contained a significantly enriched population of disease-linked clones. One TCR beta motif, made up of seven to nine highly homologous variants, appeared characteristic of ankylosing spondylitis blood. Disease-associated clonotypes exhibited CD8+ identity and were relatively infrequent in peripheral blood.

TCRdb reanalysed the 5' RACE reads using MiXCR and keeps one entry per CDR3 protein. This sample carries some 300,000 distinct CDR3 sequences, roughly 20% of them seen once, and the ten largest clones take about 3.7%. Germline CDR1 and CDR2: SEHNR and FQNEAQ (reference sequence). CDR3 length equals 15 residues. V lost 3 bases to trimming and J lost 8 bases, with 17 bases between them. This clonotype was observed a handful of times. Its antigen remains unidentified. The chain uses TRBV7-9 and TRBJ2-4; maybe TRBD2 (6 bases). This sequence originates from a female donor with ankylosing spondylitis or in good health (not recorded which). Sequenced material: blood, either unsorted or a sorted T cell fraction (not recorded which). This chain's CDR3 is CASSFGGLVGDIQYF. As DNA, the CDR3 is TGTGCCAGCAGCTTCGGGGGACTCGTTGGGGACATTCAGTACTTC.